This T cell receptor beta chain was sequenced in a study of T cells after yellow fever vaccination. The study's findings and limits: Of the clonotypes, a small share occurred in both CD4 and CD8 compartments. Post-booster samples contained most primary-vaccination clones (approximately 96% CD4, about 90% CD8).

This clonotype was seen a handful of times. Its antigen remains unidentified. CDR3 size: 14 residues. CDR1 is SGHRS and CDR2 is YFSETQ in the germline V gene. V was clipped by 4 bases and J by 6 bases, with 17 bases between them. Making TCR cDNA involved 5'RACE template switching, which added UMIs and a universal primer site. TCRdb reprocessed the 5' RACE reads with MiXCR, giving one entry per CDR3 protein. Of just under 600,000 distinct CDR3 sequences in the sample, roughly 12% were seen once. The input for sequencing was PBMCs, taken on the day of the yellow fever booster vaccination. This clonotype was sampled from a man aged 30 to 45 who received the YFV17D yellow fever vaccine. The V call is TRBV5-1, the J call TRBJ2-7; D is perhaps TRBD1 (6 bases). CDR3 coding DNA: TGCGCCAGCAGCAATCCTAAGGGACATTCCGAGCAGTACTTC. It encodes CASSNPKGHSEQYF.